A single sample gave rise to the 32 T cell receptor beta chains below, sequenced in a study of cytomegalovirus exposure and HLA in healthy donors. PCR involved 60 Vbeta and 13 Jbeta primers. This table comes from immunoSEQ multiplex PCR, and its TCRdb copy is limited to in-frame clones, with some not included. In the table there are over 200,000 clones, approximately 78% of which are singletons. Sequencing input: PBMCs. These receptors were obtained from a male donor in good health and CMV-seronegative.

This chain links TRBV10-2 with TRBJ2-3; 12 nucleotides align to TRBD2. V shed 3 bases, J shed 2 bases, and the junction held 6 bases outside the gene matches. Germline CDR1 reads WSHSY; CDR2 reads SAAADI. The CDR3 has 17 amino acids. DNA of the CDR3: TGCGCCAGCAGTGACACGGGACTAGCGGGCTACACAGATACGCAGTATTTT. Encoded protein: CASSDTGLAGYTDTQYF.

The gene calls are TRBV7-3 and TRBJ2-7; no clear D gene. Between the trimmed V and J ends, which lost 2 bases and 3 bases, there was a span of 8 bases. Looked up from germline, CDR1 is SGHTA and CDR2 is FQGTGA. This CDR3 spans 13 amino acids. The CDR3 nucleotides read TGTGCCAGCAGCTTATATAGTAGCTACGAGCAGTACTTC. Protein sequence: CASSLYSSYEQYF.

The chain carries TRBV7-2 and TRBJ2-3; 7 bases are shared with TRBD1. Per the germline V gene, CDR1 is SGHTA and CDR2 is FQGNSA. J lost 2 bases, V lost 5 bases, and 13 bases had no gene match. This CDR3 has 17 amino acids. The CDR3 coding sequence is TGTGCCAGCAGCGGAAGGAGGCCCGGGACAGACACAGATACGCAGTATTTT. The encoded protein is CASSGRRPGTDTDTQYF.

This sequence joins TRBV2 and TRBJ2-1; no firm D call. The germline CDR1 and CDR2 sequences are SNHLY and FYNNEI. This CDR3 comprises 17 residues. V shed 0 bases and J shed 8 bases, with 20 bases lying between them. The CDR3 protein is CASSEALQNDASDEQFF. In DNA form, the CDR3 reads TGTGCCAGCAGTGAAGCGCTTCAAAACGATGCCAGTGATGAGCAGTTCTTC.

CDR3: CASSLAGGPYNEQFF. The CDR3 nucleotides read TGTGCCAGCTCCCTAGCGGGAGGGCCCTACAATGAGCAGTTCTTC. The chain joins TRBV18 to TRBJ2-1, with 12 bases lining up with TRBD2. Germline V gives CDR1 KGHSH, CDR2 LQKENI. V lost 6 bases, J lost 2 bases, and 2 bases stayed unmatched. There are 15 residues in the CDR3.

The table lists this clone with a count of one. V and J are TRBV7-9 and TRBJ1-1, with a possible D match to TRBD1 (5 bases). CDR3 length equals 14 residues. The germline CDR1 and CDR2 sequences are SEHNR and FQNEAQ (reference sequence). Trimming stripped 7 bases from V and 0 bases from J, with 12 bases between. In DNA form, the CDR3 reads TGTGCCAGCACCAAAGACAGACTGAACACTGAAGCTTTCTTT. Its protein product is CASTKDRLNTEAFF.

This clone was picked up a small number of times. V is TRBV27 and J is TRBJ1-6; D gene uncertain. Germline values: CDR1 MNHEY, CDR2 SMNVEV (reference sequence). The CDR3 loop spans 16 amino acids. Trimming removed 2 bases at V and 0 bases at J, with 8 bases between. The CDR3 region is CASSLNWSSYNSPLHF. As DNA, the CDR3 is TGTGCCAGCAGTTTAAACTGGAGCTCCTATAATTCACCCCTCCACTTT.

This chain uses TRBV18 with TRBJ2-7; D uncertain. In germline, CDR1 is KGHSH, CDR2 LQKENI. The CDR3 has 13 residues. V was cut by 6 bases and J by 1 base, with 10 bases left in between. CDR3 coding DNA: TGTGCCAGCTCTTTGACATCTTCCTACGAGCAGTACTTC. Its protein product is CASSLTSSYEQYF.

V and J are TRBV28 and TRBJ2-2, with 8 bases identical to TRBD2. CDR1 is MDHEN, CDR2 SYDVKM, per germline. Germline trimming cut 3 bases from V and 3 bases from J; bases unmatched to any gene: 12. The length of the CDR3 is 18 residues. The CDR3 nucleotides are TGTGCCAGCAGTTTTCGGGGTCGCGGGAGGTTGGACACCGGGGAGCTGTTTTTT. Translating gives CASSFRGRGRLDTGELFF.

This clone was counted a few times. CDR3 DNA sequence: TGTGCCAGCAGTGAAGGGAGGGGTCCCACTGAAGCTTTCTTT. This sequence encodes CASSEGRGPTEAFF. The gene calls are TRBV2 and TRBJ1-1; a possible D gene is TRBD1 (5 bases). The germline V gene has CDR1 SNHLY and CDR2 FYNNEI. V lost 1 base and J 4 bases, leaving 10 bases between the germline ends. The CDR3 is 14 residues long. The variable domain in full, with the rest retrieved from reference TRBV2 and TRBJ1-1, is EPEVTQTPSHQVTQMGQEVILRCVPISNHLYFYWYRQILGQKVEFLVSFYNNEISEKSEIFDDQFSVERPDGSNFTLKIRSTKLEDSAMYFCASSEGRGPTEAFFGQGTRLTVV.

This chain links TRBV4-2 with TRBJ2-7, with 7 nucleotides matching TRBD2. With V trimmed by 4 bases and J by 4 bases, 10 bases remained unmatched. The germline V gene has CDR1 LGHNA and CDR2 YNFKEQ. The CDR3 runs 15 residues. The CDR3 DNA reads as TGTGCCAGCAGCCGTGACGGACTAGGAGCGTACGAGCAGTACTTC. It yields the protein CASSRDGLGAYEQYF.

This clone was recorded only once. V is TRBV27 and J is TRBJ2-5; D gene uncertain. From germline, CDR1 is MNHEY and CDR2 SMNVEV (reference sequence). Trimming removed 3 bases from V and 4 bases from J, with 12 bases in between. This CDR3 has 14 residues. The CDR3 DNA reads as TGTGCCAGCAGTTTCCAGAATTCCCCAGAGACCCAGTACTTC. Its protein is CASSFQNSPETQYF.

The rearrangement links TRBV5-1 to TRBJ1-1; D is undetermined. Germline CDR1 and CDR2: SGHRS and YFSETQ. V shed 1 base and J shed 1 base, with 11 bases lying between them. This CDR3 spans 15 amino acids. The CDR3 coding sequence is TGCGCCAGCAGCTTGCTGGGCGCAGGGAACACTGAAGCTTTCTTT. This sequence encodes CASSLLGAGNTEAFF.

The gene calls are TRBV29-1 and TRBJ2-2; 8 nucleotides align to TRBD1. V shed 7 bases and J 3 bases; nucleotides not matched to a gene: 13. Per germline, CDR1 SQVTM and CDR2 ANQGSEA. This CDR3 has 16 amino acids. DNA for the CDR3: TGCAGCGCGGCTTTGCCGACAGGGGCCGACACCGGGGAGCTGTTTTTT. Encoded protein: CSAALPTGADTGELFF.

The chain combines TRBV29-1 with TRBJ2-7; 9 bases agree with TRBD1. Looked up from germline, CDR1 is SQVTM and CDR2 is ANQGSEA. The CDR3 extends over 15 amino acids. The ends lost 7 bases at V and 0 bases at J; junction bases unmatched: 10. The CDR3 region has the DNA TGCAGCGCCGCCGGGACAGGGTCGAGCTCCTACGAGCAGTACTTC. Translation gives CSAAGTGSSSYEQYF.

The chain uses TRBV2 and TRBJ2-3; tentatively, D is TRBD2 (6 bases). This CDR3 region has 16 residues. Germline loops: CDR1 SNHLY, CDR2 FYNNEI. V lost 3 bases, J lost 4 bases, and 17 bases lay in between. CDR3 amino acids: CASSEGGLSGADTQYF. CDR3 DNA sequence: TGTGCCAGCAGTGAGGGGGGACTTTCGGGCGCAGATACGCAGTATTTT. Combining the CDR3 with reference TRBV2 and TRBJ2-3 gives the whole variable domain EPEVTQTPSHQVTQMGQEVILRCVPISNHLYFYWYRQILGQKVEFLVSFYNNEISEKSEIFDDQFSVERPDGSNFTLKIRSTKLEDSAMYFCASSEGGLSGADTQYFGPGTRLTVL.

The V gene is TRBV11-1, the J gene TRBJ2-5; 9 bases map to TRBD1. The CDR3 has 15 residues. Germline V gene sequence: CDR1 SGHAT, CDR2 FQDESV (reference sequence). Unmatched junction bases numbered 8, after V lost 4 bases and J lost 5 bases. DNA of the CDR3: TGTGCCAGCAGCTCTAGAACAGGGGGCTTTGAGACCCAGTACTTC. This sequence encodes CASSSRTGGFETQYF.

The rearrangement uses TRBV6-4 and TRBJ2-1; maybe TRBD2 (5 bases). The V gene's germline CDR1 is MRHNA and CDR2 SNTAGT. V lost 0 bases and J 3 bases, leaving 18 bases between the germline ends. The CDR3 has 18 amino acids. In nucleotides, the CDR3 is TGTGCCAGCAGTGACTCGATTCTCCAGCGGCTTTACTACAATGAGCAGTTCTTC. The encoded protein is CASSDSILQRLYYNEQFF.

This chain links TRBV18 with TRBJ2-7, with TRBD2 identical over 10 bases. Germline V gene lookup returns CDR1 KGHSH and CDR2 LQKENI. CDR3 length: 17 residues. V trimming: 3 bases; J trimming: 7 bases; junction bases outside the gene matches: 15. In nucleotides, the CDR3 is TGTGCCAGCTCACCCCTCCGAAAGACTAGCGGGCCTGGGGAGCAGTACTTC. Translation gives CASSPLRKTSGPGEQYF.

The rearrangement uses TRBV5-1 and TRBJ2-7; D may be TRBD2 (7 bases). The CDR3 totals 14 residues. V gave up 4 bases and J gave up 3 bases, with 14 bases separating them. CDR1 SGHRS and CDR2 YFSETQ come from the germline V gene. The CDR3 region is CASSGGGGRYEQYF. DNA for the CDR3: TGCGCCAGCAGCGGGGGAGGGGGGCGCTACGAGCAGTACTTC.

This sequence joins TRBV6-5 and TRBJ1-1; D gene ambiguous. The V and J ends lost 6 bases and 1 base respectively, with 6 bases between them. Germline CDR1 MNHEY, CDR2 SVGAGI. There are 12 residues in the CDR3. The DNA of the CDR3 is TGTGCCAGCAGCTATCAGAACACTGAAGCTTTCTTT. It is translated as CASSYQNTEAFF.

Written as DNA, the CDR3 is TGTGCCAGCACCCAGGCGGGGTACCTTGAGCAGTTCTTC. It is translated as CASTQAGYLEQFF. The chain recombines TRBV13 with TRBJ2-1, with D tentatively TRBD2 (6 bases). CDR3 size: 13 residues. Germline V gene data show CDR1 as PRHDT and CDR2 as FYEKMQ (reference sequence). Trimming removed 7 bases at V and 9 bases at J, with 16 bases between.

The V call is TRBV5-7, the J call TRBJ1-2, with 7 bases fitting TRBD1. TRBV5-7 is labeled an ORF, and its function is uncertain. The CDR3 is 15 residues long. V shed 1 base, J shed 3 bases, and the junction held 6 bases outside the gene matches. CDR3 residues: CASSLRGQGDYGYTF. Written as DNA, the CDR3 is TGTGCCAGCAGCTTGAGGGGGCAGGGTGACTATGGCTACACCTTC.

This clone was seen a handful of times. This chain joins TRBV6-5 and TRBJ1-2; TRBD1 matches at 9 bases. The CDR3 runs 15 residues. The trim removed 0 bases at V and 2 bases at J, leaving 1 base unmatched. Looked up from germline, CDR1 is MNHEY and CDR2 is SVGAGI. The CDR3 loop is CASSYSGQGNYGYTF. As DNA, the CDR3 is TGTGCCAGCAGTTACTCGGGACAGGGCAACTATGGCTACACCTTC.

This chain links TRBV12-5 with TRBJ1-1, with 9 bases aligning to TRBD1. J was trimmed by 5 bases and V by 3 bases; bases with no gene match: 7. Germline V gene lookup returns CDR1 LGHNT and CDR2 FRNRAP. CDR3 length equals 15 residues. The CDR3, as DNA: TGTGCTAGTGGTTTCCGAGGGACAGGGAAGACTGAAGCTTTCTTT. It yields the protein CASGFRGTGKTEAFF.

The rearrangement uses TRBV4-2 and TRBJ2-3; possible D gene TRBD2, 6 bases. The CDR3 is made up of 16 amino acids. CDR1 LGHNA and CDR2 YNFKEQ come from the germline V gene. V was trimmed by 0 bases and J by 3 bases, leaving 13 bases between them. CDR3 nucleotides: TGTGCCAGCAGCCAAGAACGGGGGAGATCGACAGATACGCAGTATTTT. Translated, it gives CASSQERGRSTDTQYF.

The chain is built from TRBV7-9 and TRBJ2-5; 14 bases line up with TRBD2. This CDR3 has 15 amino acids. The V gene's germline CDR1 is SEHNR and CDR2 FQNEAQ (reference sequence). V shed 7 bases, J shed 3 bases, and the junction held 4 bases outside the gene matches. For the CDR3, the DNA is TGTGCCAGCAATCCGGGACTAGCGGGAGAAGAGACCCAGTACTTC. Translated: CASNPGLAGEETQYF.

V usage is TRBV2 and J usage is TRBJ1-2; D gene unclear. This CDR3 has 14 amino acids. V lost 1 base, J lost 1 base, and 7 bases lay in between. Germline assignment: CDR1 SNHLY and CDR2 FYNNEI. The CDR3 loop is CASSEDKINYGYTF. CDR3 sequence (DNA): TGTGCCAGCAGTGAAGACAAGATTAACTATGGCTACACCTTC.

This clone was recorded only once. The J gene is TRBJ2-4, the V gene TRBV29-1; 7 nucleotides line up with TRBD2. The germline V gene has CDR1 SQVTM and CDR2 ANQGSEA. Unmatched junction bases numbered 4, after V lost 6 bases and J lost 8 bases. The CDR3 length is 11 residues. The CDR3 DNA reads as TGCAGCGTGAGGGGAGGGGACATTCAGTACTTC. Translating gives CSVRGGDIQYF.

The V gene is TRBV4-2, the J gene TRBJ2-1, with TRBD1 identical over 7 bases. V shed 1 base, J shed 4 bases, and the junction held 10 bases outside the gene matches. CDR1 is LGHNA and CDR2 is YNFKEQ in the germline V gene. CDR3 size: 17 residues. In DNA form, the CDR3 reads TGTGCCAGCAGCCAAGCCCCAGCAGGGGGTGAATACAATGAGCAGTTCTTC. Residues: CASSQAPAGGEYNEQFF.

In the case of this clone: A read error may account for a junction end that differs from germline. CDR3 residues: CAGSLTGNRQPQHF. In DNA form, the CDR3 reads TGTGCCGGCAGCCTGACAGGGAATAGACAGCCCCAGCATTTT. The V and J genes are TRBV5-6 and TRBJ1-5; 7 nucleotides agree with TRBD1. Germline V gene lookup returns CDR1 SGHDT and CDR2 YYEEEE. This CDR3 region has 14 residues.

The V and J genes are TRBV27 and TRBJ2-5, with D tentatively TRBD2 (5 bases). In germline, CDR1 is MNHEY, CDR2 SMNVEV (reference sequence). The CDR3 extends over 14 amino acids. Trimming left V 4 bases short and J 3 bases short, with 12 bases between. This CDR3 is CASSSPGLEETQYF. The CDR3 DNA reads TGTGCCAGCAGTTCACCGGGGTTGGAAGAGACCCAGTACTTC.